The 28 T cell receptor beta chains in this list originate from one sample, sequenced in a study of blood T cell repertoires in COVID-19. TCRdb's table, derived via immunoSEQ multiplex PCR, lists solely in-frame clones and lacks some. The sample holds some 210,000 clones; roughly four fifths are singletons and the top ten take about 9.3%. Sequenced input: PBMCs or T cells enriched from blood (not recorded which). Every receptor here comes from a man aged 40-50 years who had recovered from COVID-19.

This chain connects TRBV12-3 or TRBV12-4 to TRBJ2-1; possible D gene TRBD2, 6 bases. CDR3 length: 12 residues. Trimming shortened V by 6 bases and J by 7 bases, and 10 bases separated the two germline ends. In DNA, the CDR3 is TGTGCCAGCAGCGTGAGCGGGAATGAGCAGTTCTTC. Translating it yields CASSVSGNEQFF.

The chain is built from TRBV27 and TRBJ1-2; D unclear. The CDR3 has 11 residues. Per the germline V gene, CDR1 is MNHEY and CDR2 is SMNVEV (reference sequence). V lost 8 bases and J lost 8, with 12 bases in between. The CDR3 region has the DNA TGTGCCAGCGGGGTAGGCGGGGGCTACACCTTC. Protein sequence: CASGVGGGYTF.

The gene calls are TRBV24-1 and TRBJ1-6; the D is unclear. The ends were cut back, 4 bases at V and 5 bases at J, with 5 bases in the middle. The CDR3 is 13 residues long. The germline V gene has CDR1 KGHDR and CDR2 SFDVKD. CDR3 region: CATSEANNSPLHF. CDR3 sequence (DNA): TGTGCCACCAGTGAAGCAAATAATTCACCCCTCCACTTT.

This clone was picked up one time. This CDR3 is also generated by other DNA sequences in the sample. The rearrangement uses TRBV18 and TRBJ1-1; D is perhaps TRBD1 (5 bases). V was clipped by 5 bases and J by 0 bases, with 10 bases between them. CDR1 and CDR2 (germline): KGHSH, LQKENI. The CDR3 has 14 residues. CDR3 region: CASSLGQLNTEAFF. In DNA, the CDR3 is TGTGCCAGCTCATTAGGACAACTGAACACTGAAGCTTTCTTT.

The V gene is TRBV19, the J gene TRBJ2-7; 10 bases agree with TRBD1. Germline V gene data show CDR1 as LNHDA and CDR2 as SQIVND (reference sequence). The CDR3 runs 14 residues. Trimming took 7 bases from V and 5 from J; bases not matched to a gene: 8. CDR3 in DNA: TGTGCCAGTACCGCCGGGACAGGGGACCACGAGCAGTACTTC. The encoded protein is CASTAGTGDHEQYF.

This chain connects TRBV5-1 to TRBJ1-3; D gene uncertain. Germline CDR1 reads SGHRS; CDR2 reads YFSETQ. This CDR3 has 14 residues. Trimming shortened V by 2 bases and J by 2 bases, and 8 bases separated the two germline ends. The CDR3 is CASSLVQPGNTIYF. For the CDR3, the DNA is TGCGCCAGCAGCTTAGTACAGCCTGGAAACACCATATATTTT.

The V call is TRBV13, the J call TRBJ2-3; 11 nucleotides line up with TRBD1. The V and J ends lost 2 bases and 2 bases, in that order; junction bases with no gene match: 3. The V gene's germline CDR1 is PRHDT and CDR2 FYEKMQ (reference sequence). The CDR3 is 16 amino acids. CDR3 in amino acids: CASSLRGQGDTDTQYF. CDR3 bases: TGTGCCAGCAGCTTAAGGGGACAGGGGGACACAGATACGCAGTATTTT.

This clone was counted a few times. V gene TRBV6-5 combines with J gene TRBJ1-4; tentative D call: TRBD1 (6 bases). The ends were cut back, 6 bases at V and 3 bases at J, with 8 bases in the middle. In germline, CDR1 is MNHEY, CDR2 SVGAGI. The CDR3 runs to 13 residues. Written as DNA, the CDR3 is TGTGCCAGCAGGCGGACAGCTAATGAAAAACTGTTTTTT. Amino acids: CASRRTANEKLFF.

The V and J genes are TRBV10-3 and TRBJ1-1, with D unresolved. The CDR3 covers 14 residues. The V end was cut by 1 base, the J end by 4 bases, with 10 bases between. CDR1 and CDR2 (germline): ENHRY, SYGVKD. The CDR3 reads CAISEYSPSTEAFF. CDR3 bases: TGTGCCATCAGTGAGTATAGTCCGAGCACTGAAGCTTTCTTT.

The V and J genes are TRBV19 and TRBJ1-4; D might be TRBD1 (5 bases). In germline, CDR1 is LNHDA, CDR2 SQIVND (reference sequence). The V end lost 3 bases, the J end lost 10 bases, and 15 bases lay between the germline ends. The length of the CDR3 is 14 residues. CDR3 DNA sequence: TGTGCCAGTAGTATGACCAGGGTTGAAGGAAAACTGTTTTTT. Amino acids: CASSMTRVEGKLFF.

This chain connects TRBV3-1 (or the pseudogene TRBV3-2) to TRBJ2-1, with TRBD2 identical over 7 bases. Germline V gene sequence: CDR1 LGHDT, CDR2 YNNKEL (reference sequence). V was clipped by 1 base and J by 3 bases; unmatched bases: 6. CDR3 length equals 16 residues. The chain's CDR3 is CASSQALAELYNEQFF. The DNA for the CDR3 is TGTGCCAGCAGCCAAGCTCTAGCGGAGCTCTACAATGAGCAGTTCTTC.

With respect to this clone: Other DNA sequences of this sample code for an identical CDR3. The V call is TRBV7-3, the J call TRBJ2-6, with no clear D. This CDR3 spans 14 amino acids. V gave up 3 bases and J gave up 0 bases, with 3 bases separating them. Per the germline V gene, CDR1 is SGHTA and CDR2 is FQGTGA. Written as DNA, the CDR3 is TGTGCCAGCAGCTTGAGCTCTGGGGCCAACGTCCTGACTTTC. Residues: CASSLSSGANVLTF.

The chain joins TRBV7-6 to TRBJ2-2; D is possibly TRBD1 (6 bases). This CDR3 is built from 14 residues. Germline lookup yields CDR1 SGHVS and CDR2 FNYEAQ. V was trimmed by 6 bases and J by 5 bases, leaving 13 bases between them. The chain's CDR3 is CASSVNTGTGELFF. In DNA, the CDR3 is TGTGCCAGCAGTGTAAACACAGGGACCGGGGAGCTGTTTTTT. Full variable domain (remainder filled in from reference TRBV7-6 and TRBJ2-2): GAGVSQSPRYKVTKRGQDVALRCDPISGHVSLYWYRQALGQGPEFLTYFNYEAQQDKSGLPNDRFSAERPEGSISTLTIQRTEQRDSAMYRCASSVNTGTGELFFGEGSRLTVL.

The chain couples TRBV6-5 to TRBJ1-5; 7 bases align to TRBD1. CDR1 is MNHEY, CDR2 SVGAGI, per germline. The CDR3 contains 14 residues. V shed 6 bases, J shed 6 bases, and the junction held 8 bases outside the gene matches. The CDR3 nucleotides read TGTGCCAGCAGGAATACAGGGGATAGTCAGCCCCAGCATTTT. This translates into CASRNTGDSQPQHF.

This clone was counted a few times. This chain connects TRBV10-3 to TRBJ1-5, with 9 nucleotides matching TRBD1. CDR1 ENHRY and CDR2 SYGVKD come from the germline V gene. This CDR3 has 18 amino acids. The V gene end was trimmed by 2 bases and the J gene end by 7 bases; junction bases not matched to a gene: 15. The DNA for the CDR3 is TGTGCCATCAGTGAGACCTCCGGGACAGGGCAGGGCGGGCAGCCCCAGCATTTT. It is translated as CAISETSGTGQGGQPQHF.

The chain joins TRBV4-1 to TRBJ1-1, with TRBD1 matching 8 bases. This CDR3 comprises 14 residues. V lost 4 bases to trimming and J lost 6 bases; unmatched junction nucleotides: 7. CDR1 and CDR2 from the germline V gene are MGHRA and YSYEKL. The CDR3 reads CASSLAGGGAEAFF. As DNA, the CDR3 is TGCGCCAGCAGCCTCGCAGGGGGCGGCGCTGAAGCTTTCTTT.

The CDR3 nucleotides read TGTGCCAGCAGCTTACTAGCAGGAAACGACTACGAGCAGTACTTC. Protein product: CASSLLAGNDYEQYF. J is TRBJ2-7 and V is TRBV7-3, with D possibly TRBD2 on 5 matching bases. This CDR3 has 15 amino acids. Germline-derived CDR1 and CDR2 are SGHTA and FQGTGA. With 2 bases removed from V and 3 bases from J, the gap between germline ends came to 14 bases. The variable domain in full, with the rest retrieved from reference TRBV7-3 and TRBJ2-7, is GAGVSQTPSNKVTEKGKYVELRCDPISGHTALYWYRQSLGQGPEFLIYFQGTGAADDSGLPNDRFFAVRPEGSVSTLKIQRTERGDSAVYLCASSLLAGNDYEQYFGPGTRLTVT.

The gene calls are TRBV11-2 and TRBJ2-7, with D possibly TRBD2 on 6 matching bases. The V end lost 1 base, the J end lost 3 bases, and 19 bases lay between the germline ends. Germline CDR1 is SGHAT and CDR2 is FQNNGV. The CDR3 is 17 residues long. This CDR3 reads CASSLAIDGGRFYEQYF. The CDR3 DNA reads TGTGCCAGCAGCTTAGCCATCGACGGGGGACGATTCTACGAGCAGTACTTC.

This chain connects TRBV30 to TRBJ1-2; 7 positions match TRBD1. Germline V gene lookup returns CDR1 GTSNPN and CDR2 SVGIG (reference sequence). This CDR3 spans 14 amino acids. The V and J ends lost 1 base and 2 bases, in that order; junction bases with no gene match: 4. CDR3 DNA: TGTGCCTGGAGTGCGGGACAGCGAAACTATGGCTACACCTTC. It is translated as CAWSAGQRNYGYTF.

In nucleotides, the CDR3 is TGCGCCAGCAGCTTGTCAGGGGGCTTGGGTCAGCCCCAGCATTTT. Amino acids: CASSLSGGLGQPQHF. The chain carries TRBV5-1 and TRBJ1-5; 8 bases line up with TRBD1. V lost 1 base and J lost 6; bases outside the gene matches: 6. Germline CDR1 is SGHRS and CDR2 is YFSETQ. The CDR3 is 15 residues long.

The rearrangement uses TRBV28 and TRBJ2-7; 9 nucleotides align to TRBD2. V shed 3 bases, J shed 4 bases, and the junction held 7 bases outside the gene matches. CDR1 and CDR2 from the germline V gene are MDHEN and SYDVKM. This CDR3 is 15 amino acids long. The CDR3 loop is CASSFSGRRNYEQYF. As DNA, the CDR3 is TGTGCCAGCAGTTTTAGCGGGAGAAGGAATTACGAGCAGTACTTC.

V gene TRBV5-1 combines with J gene TRBJ2-2; TRBD1 agrees at 12 bases. The CDR3 consists of 16 residues. Trimming at V came to 5 bases and at J to 6 bases, leaving 8 bases not matched to a gene. Germline values: CDR1 SGHRS, CDR2 YFSETQ. The CDR3 nucleotides read TGCGCCAGCAGTTGGTCGGGACAGGGGGCTTCCGGGGAGCTGTTTTTT. It codes for CASSWSGQGASGELFF.

V is TRBV21-1 and J is TRBJ1-1; TRBD1, as called in the table, went unchecked against the DNA. TRBV21-1 is a pseudogene. The length of the CDR3 is 15 residues. CDR3 sequence reads: CASSRPGGPDTEAFF. The DNA of the CDR3 is TGTGCCAGCAGCCGCCCAGGGGGCCCGGACACTGAAGCTTTCTTT.

The gene calls are TRBV5-1 and TRBJ1-1; 8 bases are shared with TRBD1. The CDR3 is made up of 17 amino acids. V trimming: 1 base; J trimming: 1 base; junction bases outside the gene matches: 9. Germline CDR1 and CDR2: SGHRS and YFSETQ. The CDR3: CASSLQGARTSNTEAFF. The CDR3 DNA is TGCGCCAGCAGCTTGCAGGGGGCTAGAACTTCGAACACTGAAGCTTTCTTT.

The V and J genes are TRBV10-3 and TRBJ1-2, with D possibly TRBD1 on 5 matching bases. Germline values: CDR1 ENHRY, CDR2 SYGVKD. Trimming took off 3 bases at V and 8 bases at J, with 13 bases between the two ends. The CDR3 length is 13 residues. In DNA form, the CDR3 reads TGTGCCATCAGTGAAGGGGTTCAAGGGGGCTACACCTTC. Amino acid sequence: CAISEGVQGGYTF.

On this clone itself: Germline and junction disagree at one end, which may indicate a read error. The chain uses TRBV19 and TRBJ1-2; possibly TRBD1 for D (5 bases). Germline V gene lookup returns CDR1 LNHDA and CDR2 SQIVND (reference sequence). The CDR3 spans 13 residues. For the CDR3, the DNA is TGTGCCAGTAGCCTTGGGGCAGGGCCCCGTCCTTCCTTC. Its protein is CASSLGAGPRPSF.

The chain carries TRBV7-6 and TRBJ1-5, with TRBD1 as a possible D gene (6 bases). CDR1 SGHVS and CDR2 FNYEAQ come from the germline V gene. Trimming pared 4 bases from V and 1 base from J, leaving 14 bases between. CDR3 length equals 16 residues. The CDR3 here is CASSSTLRGSNQPQHF. The CDR3 DNA is TGTGCCAGCAGCTCAACATTGAGGGGGAGCAATCAGCCCCAGCATTTT. Full variable domain (outside the CDR3, taken from reference TRBV7-6 and TRBJ1-5): GAGVSQSPRYKVTKRGQDVALRCDPISGHVSLYWYRQALGQGPEFLTYFNYEAQQDKSGLPNDRFSAERPEGSISTLTIQRTEQRDSAMYRCASSSTLRGSNQPQHFGDGTRLSIL.

The sample holds one count of this clone. The rearrangement joins TRBV3-1 (or the pseudogene TRBV3-2) to TRBJ2-1, with a tentative D call TRBD2 (6 bases). Germline lookup yields CDR1 LGHDT and CDR2 YNNKEL (reference sequence). Trimming took off 6 bases at V and 3 bases at J, with 18 bases between the two ends. The CDR3 totals 16 residues. The CDR3: CASRRTAGTYYNEQFF. In DNA, the CDR3 is TGTGCCAGCAGGCGGACGGCCGGGACTTACTACAATGAGCAGTTCTTC.